The 28 T cell receptor beta chains reported below all come from one sample, sequenced in a study of monozygotic twins with inflammatory bowel disease (dated by TCRdb to the late 2010s). The receptor library was made with 5' RACE. The instrument given in TCRdb is Illumina HiSeq 2500. Each entry corresponds to one CDR3 protein sequence from reads that TCRdb reprocessed, and DNA is not given. The sample's table covers more than 300,000 distinct CDR3 sequences. 2% to 3% of the sample is in the top ten clones. Sequenced sample: blood. The receptors originated from a human donor with ulcerative colitis or Crohn's disease, or a healthy co-twin of an affected twin (not recorded which).

The J gene is TRBJ2-5, the V gene TRBV12-3 or TRBV12-4; TCRdb's assignment of TRBD1 cannot be checked, as there is no DNA. The CDR3 extends over 15 amino acids. The CDR3 reads CASSPGQGLQETQYF.

The V and J genes are TRBV7-2 and TRBJ1-6; TCRdb reports TRBD1, a call that lacks DNA to check it against. The CDR3 runs 15 residues. Germline CDR1 SGHTA, CDR2 FQGNSA. This CDR3 reads CASSSLRQGNSPLHF.

This chain's CDR3 is CASSYSLTGGKVNGYTF. J is TRBJ1-2 and V is TRBV6-5; absent DNA, TCRdb's TRBD1 call cannot be checked. The V gene's germline CDR1 is MNHEY and CDR2 SVGAGI. This CDR3 spans 17 amino acids.

The chain carries TRBV6-1 and TRBJ1-4; no DNA is available, so the TRBD1 call from TCRdb remains unchecked. This CDR3 comprises 16 residues. The germline gives CDR1 MNHNS, CDR2 SASEGT. Here the CDR3 reads CASSPGTLRKNEKLFF.

The rearrangement joins TRBV11-2 to TRBJ1-1; TCRdb gives TRBD1 as the D gene, but with no DNA this cannot be confirmed. This CDR3 comprises 14 residues. CDR1 is SGHAT, CDR2 FQNNGV, per germline. The CDR3 reads CASSPGQGAAEAFF.

The genes are TRBV7-2 and TRBJ1-5. Germline V CDR1 and CDR2: SGHTA, FQGNSA. The CDR3 contains 14 residues. CDR3 in amino acids: CASSLRGLDQPQHF.

The V and J genes are TRBV30 and TRBJ1-1; TCRdb's D call of TRBD1 is untestable without DNA. The CDR3 length is 18 residues. Germline assignment: CDR1 GTSNPN and CDR2 SVGIG (reference sequence). The CDR3 loop is CAWSPPPYRVGFVTEAFF. The entire variable domain, with the rest obtained from reference TRBV30 and TRBJ1-1, is as follows: SQTIHQWPATLVQPVGSPLSLECTVEGTSNPNLYWYRQAAGRGLQLLFYSVGIGQISSEVPQNLSASRPQDRQFILSSKKLLLSDSGFYLCAWSPPPYRVGFVTEAFFGQGTRLTVV.

The chain couples TRBV7-2 to TRBJ2-7; TCRdb gives TRBD2 as the D gene, but with no DNA this cannot be confirmed. Germline CDR1 is SGHTA and CDR2 is FQGNSA. The CDR3 is 15 residues long. This chain's CDR3 is CASSFSGGPRYEQYF.

The rearrangement links TRBV4-2 to TRBJ2-1; TCRdb's assignment of TRBD2 cannot be checked, as there is no DNA. This CDR3 has 14 amino acids. Germline-derived CDR1 and CDR2 are LGHNA and YNFKEQ. CDR3 region: CASSQVTPRAEQFF.

The V and J genes are TRBV7-2 and TRBJ1-5; as DNA is missing, the TRBD1 call by TCRdb cannot be tested. This CDR3 contains 15 residues. CDR1 and CDR2 from the germline V gene are SGHTA and FQGNSA. Here the CDR3 reads CASSPPGQGNQPQHF.

The CDR3 protein is CATSRGFSRGNSGANVLTF. This chain connects TRBV15 to TRBJ2-6; the TCRdb D gene call, TRBD1, has no DNA to confirm it. The CDR3 sequence is 19 residues long. The germline V gene has CDR1 LNHNV and CDR2 YYDKDF (reference sequence).

The rearrangement joins TRBV6-5 to TRBJ1-5; TCRdb calls TRBD1, which cannot be checked without DNA. This CDR3 contains 13 residues. Germline V gives CDR1 MNHEY, CDR2 SVGAGI. This chain's CDR3 is CASSYTGGGPQHF.

The V and J genes are TRBV5-1 and TRBJ1-5; TCRdb picks TRBD1, but there is no DNA to check that call. Germline CDR1 and CDR2: SGHRS and YFSETQ. This CDR3 is built from 17 residues. CDR3 region: CASSLGISGGQNQPQHF.

V and J are TRBV5-4 and TRBJ1-4; TCRdb's D gene call, TRBD1, goes unchecked for lack of DNA. CDR3 size: 16 residues. CDR1 is SGHNT, CDR2 YYREEE, per germline (reference sequence). The CDR3 loop reads CASSFAHAGPGEKLFF.

The J gene is TRBJ2-3, the V gene TRBV7-3. CDR1 is SGHTA, CDR2 FQGTGA, per germline. The CDR3 extends over 12 amino acids. CDR3 loop: CASSHIGDTQYF. Supplemented by reference TRBV7-3 and TRBJ2-3, the full variable domain reads GAGVSQTPSNKVTEKGKYVELRCDPISGHTALYWYRQSLGQGPEFLIYFQGTGAADDSGLPNDRFFAVRPEGSVSTLKIQRTERGDSAVYLCASSHIGDTQYFGPGTRLTVL.

This chain links TRBV15 with TRBJ1-2. This CDR3 is built from 12 residues. Germline-derived CDR1 and CDR2 are LNHNV and YYDKDF (reference sequence). This CDR3 reads CATSRDDYGYTF.

V and J are TRBV7-6 and TRBJ2-5; the D call of TRBD1 rests on TCRdb alone, since no DNA is present to check it. Germline CDR1 SGHVS, CDR2 FNYEAQ. This CDR3 has 14 amino acids. The CDR3 sequence is CASSPRGGAETQYF.

The chain recombines TRBV5-1 with TRBJ2-3. Germline CDR1 and CDR2: SGHRS and YFSETQ. The CDR3 loop spans 15 amino acids. The CDR3 region is CASSRFGKSTDTQYF.

The gene calls are TRBV5-1 and TRBJ2-5; with no DNA, the TCRdb D assignment of TRBD2 cannot be verified. CDR1 and CDR2 from the germline V gene are SGHRS and YFSETQ. The CDR3 sequence is 20 residues long. The CDR3 reads CASSSFPGLAGKGIQETQYF.

The chain uses TRBV15 and TRBJ2-7; the TRBD1 assignment by TCRdb is unverifiable without DNA. Germline loops: CDR1 LNHNV, CDR2 YYDKDF (reference sequence). This CDR3 contains 17 residues. This CDR3 reads CATSREPGENMVYEQYF.

The V and J genes are TRBV6-2 or TRBV6-3 and TRBJ2-7; TCRdb reports TRBD1, a call that lacks DNA to check it against. The germline CDR1 and CDR2 sequences are MNHEY and SVGEGT. The CDR3 spans 14 residues. This CDR3 reads CASSSGTGSYEQYF.

The chain has TRBV29-1 and TRBJ1-1; checking the TCRdb D call of TRBD1 is not possible without DNA. CDR1 and CDR2 (germline): SQVTM, ANQGSEA. This CDR3 is 14 amino acids long. The CDR3 sequence: CSVPTPEENGRAFF.

The V and J genes are TRBV3-1 and TRBJ2-3. CDR1 and CDR2 from the germline V gene are LGHDT and YNNKEL (reference sequence). This CDR3 region has 17 residues. CDR3 protein: CASSPTGRIEGTDTQYF.

The chain recombines TRBV18 with TRBJ2-5; TCRdb calls TRBD2, which cannot be checked without DNA. This CDR3 is built from 14 residues. Per germline, CDR1 KGHSH and CDR2 LQKENI. The CDR3 region is CASSPWASQETQYF.

The chain links TRBV5-1 to TRBJ2-3; TCRdb selects TRBD1, and the lack of DNA leaves this call unchecked. The CDR3 loop spans 14 amino acids. Germline CDR1 SGHRS, CDR2 YFSETQ. CDR3 protein: CASSHTGRPDTQYF.

This rearrangement joins TRBV4-3 to TRBJ2-7; without DNA, the TCRdb call of TRBD1 cannot be checked. This CDR3 spans 15 amino acids. Germline V CDR1 and CDR2: LGHNA, YSLEER. The CDR3 here is CASSQGMGPSYEQYF.

The chain couples TRBV11-1 to TRBJ2-1. The CDR3 runs 15 residues. Germline V CDR1 and CDR2: SGHAT, FQDESV (reference sequence). CDR3 amino acids: CASSPGFRTVNEQFF.

The J gene is TRBJ2-2, the V gene TRBV5-1. This CDR3 region has 13 residues. Germline-derived CDR1 and CDR2 are SGHRS and YFSETQ. The CDR3 sequence: CASSFGWTGELFF.